This T cell receptor beta chain was obtained from a study of shared clonotypes between healthy human individuals. V dropped 3 bases and J dropped 4; count of bases not matched to a gene: 6. The CDR3 consists of 16 residues. Germline loops: CDR1 SGHNT, CDR2 YENEEA. The run depth of the assay was deep. Several immunoSEQ plates held equal portions of the genomic DNA taken from each subset. Only in-frame clones appear in the TCRdb table, and some are missing; sequencing was by immunoSEQ multiplex PCR. Counted here are 2 million to 2.5 million clones, 85% to 95% occurring once; the ten biggest clones make up 0.3% to 0.45%.

The rearrangement uses TRBV11-3 and TRBJ2-1; TRBD1 matches at 10 bases. This clonotype was obtained from a man younger than 35 in good health. Some clones in this sample may be carry-over from other donors' samples. Material: naive CD4+ T cells from PBMCs. The subset is: CD45RA+ positively selected. CDR3 DNA sequence: TGTGCCAGCAGCTTGGGGGACAGGGGATTTTACAATGAGCAGTTCTTC. Its translation is CASSLGDRGFYNEQFF.